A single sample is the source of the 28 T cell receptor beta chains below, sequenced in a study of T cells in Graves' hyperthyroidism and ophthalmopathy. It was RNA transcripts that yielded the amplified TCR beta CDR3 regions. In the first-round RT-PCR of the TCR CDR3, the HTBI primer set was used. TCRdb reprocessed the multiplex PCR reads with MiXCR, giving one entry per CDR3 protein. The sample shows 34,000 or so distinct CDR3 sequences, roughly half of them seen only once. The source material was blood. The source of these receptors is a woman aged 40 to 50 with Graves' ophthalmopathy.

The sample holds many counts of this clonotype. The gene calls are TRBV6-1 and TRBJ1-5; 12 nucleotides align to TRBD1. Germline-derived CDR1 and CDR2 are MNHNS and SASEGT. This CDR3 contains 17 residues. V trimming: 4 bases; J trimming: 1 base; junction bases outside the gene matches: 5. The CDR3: CASSARDRGQSNQPQHF. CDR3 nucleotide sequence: TGTGCCAGCAGTGCCCGGGACAGGGGGCAGAGCAATCAGCCCCAGCATTTT.

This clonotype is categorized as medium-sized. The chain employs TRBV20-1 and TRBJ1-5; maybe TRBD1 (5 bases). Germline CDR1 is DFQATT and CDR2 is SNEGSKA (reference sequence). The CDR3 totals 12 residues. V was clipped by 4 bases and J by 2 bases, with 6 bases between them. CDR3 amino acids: CSAIQGNQPQHF. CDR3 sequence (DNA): TGCAGTGCTATACAGGGCAATCAGCCCCAGCATTTT.

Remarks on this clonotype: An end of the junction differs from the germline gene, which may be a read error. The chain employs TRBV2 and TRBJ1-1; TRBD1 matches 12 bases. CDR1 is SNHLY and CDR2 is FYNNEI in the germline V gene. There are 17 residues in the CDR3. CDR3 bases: TGTGCCAGCAGAGAAGAGGGACAGGGGGCGGGTGAGACTGAAGCTTTCTTT. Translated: CASREEGQGAGETEAFF.

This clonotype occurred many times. The CDR3 sequence is CASQRAYEQYF. The CDR3 DNA reads TGTGCCAGCCAGCGGGCCTACGAGCAGTACTTC. V usage is TRBV11-3 and J usage is TRBJ2-7, with D tentatively TRBD2 (6 bases). Germline assignment: CDR1 SGHNT and CDR2 YENEEA. The CDR3 loop spans 11 amino acids. V lost 8 bases and J 2 bases, leaving 7 bases between the germline ends.

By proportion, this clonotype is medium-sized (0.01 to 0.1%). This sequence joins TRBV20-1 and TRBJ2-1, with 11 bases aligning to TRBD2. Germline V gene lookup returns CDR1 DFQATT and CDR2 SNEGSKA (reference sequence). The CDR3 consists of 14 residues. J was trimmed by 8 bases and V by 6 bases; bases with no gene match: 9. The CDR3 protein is CSARTSGSSYEQFF. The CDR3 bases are TGCAGTGCACGTACTAGCGGGAGTAGCTATGAGCAGTTCTTC.

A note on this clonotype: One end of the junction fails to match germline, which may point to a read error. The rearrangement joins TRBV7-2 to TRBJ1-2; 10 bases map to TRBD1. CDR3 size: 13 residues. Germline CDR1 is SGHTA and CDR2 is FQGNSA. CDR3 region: CASSQGQGNNSPF. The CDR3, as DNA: TGTGCCAGCAGCCAGGGACAGGGGAATAATTCACCCTTC.

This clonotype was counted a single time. The CDR3 DNA sequence: TGTGCCAGCAGCCTGACTAGCGGGCATGAGCAGTATTTT. Translating it yields CASSLTSGHEQYF. V is TRBV7-8 and J is TRBJ2-3; 10 nucleotides align to TRBD2. J lost 11 bases, V lost 5 bases, and 7 bases had no gene match. CDR1 is SGHVS, CDR2 FQNEAQ, per germline. CDR3 size: 13 residues.

CDR3 nucleotides: TGCAGCGGATGGGGACAGGGGAAGAATCAGCCCCAGCATTTT. Protein product: CSGWGQGKNQPQHF. The V call is TRBV29-1, the J call TRBJ1-5; 10 nucleotides align to TRBD1. From germline, CDR1 is SQVTM and CDR2 ANQGSEA. With 7 bases clipped from V and 4 bases from J, the junction kept 7 bases outside the gene matches. This CDR3 spans 14 amino acids.

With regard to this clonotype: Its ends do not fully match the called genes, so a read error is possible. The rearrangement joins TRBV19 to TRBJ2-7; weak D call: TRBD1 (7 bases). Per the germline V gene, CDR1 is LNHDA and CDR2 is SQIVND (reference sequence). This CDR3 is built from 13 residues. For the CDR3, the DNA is TGTGTCAGTAGCGCTGCAGGGGGAGGCGAGCAGTACTTC. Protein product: CVSSAAGGGEQYF.

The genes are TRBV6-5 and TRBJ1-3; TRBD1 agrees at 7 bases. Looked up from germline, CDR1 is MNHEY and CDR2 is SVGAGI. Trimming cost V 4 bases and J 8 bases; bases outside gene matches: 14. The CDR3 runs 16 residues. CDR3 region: CASSLGQRNYGYTIYF. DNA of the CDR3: TGTGCCAGCAGTTTGGGACAGAGAAACTATGGCTACACCATATATTTT.

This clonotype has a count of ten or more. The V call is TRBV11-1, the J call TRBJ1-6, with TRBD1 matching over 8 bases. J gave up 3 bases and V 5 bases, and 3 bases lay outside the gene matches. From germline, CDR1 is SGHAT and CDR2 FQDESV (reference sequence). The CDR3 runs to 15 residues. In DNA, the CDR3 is TGTGCCAGCAGCCGACAGGGGAGCTATAATTCACCCCTCCACTTT. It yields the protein CASSRQGSYNSPLHF.

The CDR3 DNA reads TGTGCCAGTAGTATAGCCCTTTTGGGGGATTCCTATGGCTACACCTTC. Translated, it gives CASSIALLGDSYGYTF. V and J are TRBV19 and TRBJ1-2, with TRBD1 as a possible D gene (5 bases). V lost 1 base to trimming and J lost 4 bases, with 16 bases between them. Per the germline V gene, CDR1 is LNHDA and CDR2 is SQIVND (reference sequence). The CDR3 contains 16 residues.

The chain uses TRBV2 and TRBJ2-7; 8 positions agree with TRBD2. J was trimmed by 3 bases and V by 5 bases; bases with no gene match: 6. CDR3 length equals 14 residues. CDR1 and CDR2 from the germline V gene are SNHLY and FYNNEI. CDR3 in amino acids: CASSPGTSGYEQYF. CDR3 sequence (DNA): TGTGCCAGCAGTCCCGGGACTAGTGGCTACGAGCAGTACTTC.

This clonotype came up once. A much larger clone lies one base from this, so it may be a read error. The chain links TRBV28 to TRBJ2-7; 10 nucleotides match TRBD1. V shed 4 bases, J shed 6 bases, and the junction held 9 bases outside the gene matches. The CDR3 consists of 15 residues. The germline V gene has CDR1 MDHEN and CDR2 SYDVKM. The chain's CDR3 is CASSSPGQGPREQYF. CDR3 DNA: TGTGCCAGCAGTTCCCCGGGACAGGGGCCCCGCGAGCAGTACTTC.

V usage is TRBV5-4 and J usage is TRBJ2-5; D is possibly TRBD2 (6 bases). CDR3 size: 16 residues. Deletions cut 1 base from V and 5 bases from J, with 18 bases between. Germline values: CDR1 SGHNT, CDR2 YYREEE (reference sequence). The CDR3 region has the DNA TGTGCCAGCAGCTTGTACGGCGGGACGGGAGTTGAGACCCAGTACTTC. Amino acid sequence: CASSLYGGTGVETQYF.

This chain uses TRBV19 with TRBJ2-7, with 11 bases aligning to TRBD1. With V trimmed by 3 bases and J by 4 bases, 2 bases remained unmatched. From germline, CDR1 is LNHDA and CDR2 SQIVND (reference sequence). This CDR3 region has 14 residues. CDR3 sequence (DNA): TGTGCCAGTAGTATGGGACAGGGGGGGTACGAGCAGTACTTC. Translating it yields CASSMGQGGYEQYF.

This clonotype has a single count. This CDR3 is CASSIGGGETQHF. The DNA of the CDR3 is TGCGCCAGCAGCATCGGTGGGGGAGAGACCCAGCATTTT. V usage is TRBV5-1 and J usage is TRBJ1-5; maybe TRBD1 (5 bases). V was cut by 4 bases and J by 11 bases, with 16 bases left in between. The V gene's germline CDR1 is SGHRS and CDR2 YFSETQ. The CDR3 contains 13 residues.

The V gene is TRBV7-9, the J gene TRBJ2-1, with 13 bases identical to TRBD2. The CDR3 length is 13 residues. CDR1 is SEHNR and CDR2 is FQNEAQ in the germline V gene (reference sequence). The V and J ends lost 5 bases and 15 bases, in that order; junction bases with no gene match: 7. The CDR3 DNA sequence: TGTGCCAGCAGCCCGGGACTAGCGGGGAAAATGTTCTTC. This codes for CASSPGLAGKMFF.

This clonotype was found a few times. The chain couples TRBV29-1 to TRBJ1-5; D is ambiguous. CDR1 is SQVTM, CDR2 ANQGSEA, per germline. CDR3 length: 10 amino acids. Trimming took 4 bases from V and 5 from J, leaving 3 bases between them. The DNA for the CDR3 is TGCAGCGTTGGGGATCAGCCCCAGCATTTT. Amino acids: CSVGDQPQHF.

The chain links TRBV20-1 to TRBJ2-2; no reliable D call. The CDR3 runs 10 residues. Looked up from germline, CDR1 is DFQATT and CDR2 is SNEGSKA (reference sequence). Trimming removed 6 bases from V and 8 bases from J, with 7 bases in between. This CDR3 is CSATTGELFF. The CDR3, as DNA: TGCAGTGCGACGACAGGGGAGCTGTTTTTT.

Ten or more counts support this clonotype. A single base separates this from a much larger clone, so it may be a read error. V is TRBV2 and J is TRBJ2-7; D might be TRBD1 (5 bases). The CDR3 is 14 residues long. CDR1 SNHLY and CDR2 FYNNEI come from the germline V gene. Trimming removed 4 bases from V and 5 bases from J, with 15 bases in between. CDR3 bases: TGTGCCAGCAGTGTCCGACAGATTGCGGACGAGCAGTACTTC. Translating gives CASSVRQIADEQYF.

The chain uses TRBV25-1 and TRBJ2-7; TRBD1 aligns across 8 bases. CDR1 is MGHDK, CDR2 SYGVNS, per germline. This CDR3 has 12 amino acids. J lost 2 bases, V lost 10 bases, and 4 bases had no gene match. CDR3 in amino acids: CATGQGPYEQYF. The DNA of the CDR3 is TGTGCCACCGGACAGGGCCCCTACGAGCAGTACTTC.

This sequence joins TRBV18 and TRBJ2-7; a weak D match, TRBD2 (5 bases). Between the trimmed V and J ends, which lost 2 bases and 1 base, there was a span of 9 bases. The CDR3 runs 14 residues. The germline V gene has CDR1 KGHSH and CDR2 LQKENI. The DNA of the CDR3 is TGTGCCAGCTCACCAATACGGGAATCCTACGAGCAGTACTTC. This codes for CASSPIRESYEQYF.

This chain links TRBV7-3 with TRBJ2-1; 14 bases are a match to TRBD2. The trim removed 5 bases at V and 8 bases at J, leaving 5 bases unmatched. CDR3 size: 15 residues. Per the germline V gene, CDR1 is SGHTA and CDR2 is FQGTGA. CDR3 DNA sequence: TGTGCCAGCAGCCGGGGACTAGCGGGAGCGGATGAGCAGTTCTTC. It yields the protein CASSRGLAGADEQFF.

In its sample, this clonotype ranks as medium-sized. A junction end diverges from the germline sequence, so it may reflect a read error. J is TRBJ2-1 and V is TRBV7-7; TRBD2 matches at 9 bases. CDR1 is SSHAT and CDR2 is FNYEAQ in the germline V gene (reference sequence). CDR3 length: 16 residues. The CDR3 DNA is TGTGCTAGCAGCTTATCAGTACTAGCGGGCGGTAATGAGCAGTTCTTC. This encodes CASSLSVLAGGNEQFF.

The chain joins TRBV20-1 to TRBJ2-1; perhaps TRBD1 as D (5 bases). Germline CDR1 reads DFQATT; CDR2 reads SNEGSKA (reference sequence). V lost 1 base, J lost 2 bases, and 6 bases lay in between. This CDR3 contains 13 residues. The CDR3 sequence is CSARAGPYNEQFF. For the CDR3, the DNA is TGCAGTGCTAGAGCAGGGCCCTACAATGAGCAGTTCTTC.

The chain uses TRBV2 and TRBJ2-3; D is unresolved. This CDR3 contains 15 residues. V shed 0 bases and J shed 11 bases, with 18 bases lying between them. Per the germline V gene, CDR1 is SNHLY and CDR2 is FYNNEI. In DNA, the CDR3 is TGTGCCAGCAGTGAAGCTGGCGGAAGATTAAATGAGCAGTATTTT. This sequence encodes CASSEAGGRLNEQYF.

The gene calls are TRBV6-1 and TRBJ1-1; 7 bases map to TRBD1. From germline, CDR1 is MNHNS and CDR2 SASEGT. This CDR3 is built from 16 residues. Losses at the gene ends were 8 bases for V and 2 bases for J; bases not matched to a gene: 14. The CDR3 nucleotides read TGTGCCAGCCTAGCCAAGGGGGCCGCTGGAAACACTGAAGCTTTCTTT. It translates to CASLAKGAAGNTEAFF.